This T cell receptor (beta chain) was identified during a study of cytomegalovirus exposure and HLA in healthy donors. Study outcomes and limitations: The study labeled 170 or so TCR beta chains cytomegalovirus-associated.

This clone has a count of ten or more. Its antigen is undetermined. Sequencing used immunoSEQ multiplex PCR; TCRdb keeps in-frame clones, though not all of them. This table has 150,000 to 200,000 clones, more than 75% appearing once. This CDR3 has 15 amino acids. The V and J ends lost 2 bases and 1 base respectively, with 11 bases between them. Germline lookup yields CDR1 KGHSH and CDR2 LQKENI. The rearrangement links TRBV18 to TRBJ1-1; D is undetermined. The material sequenced was PBMCs. The origin of this receptor is a man younger than 30 in good health and CMV-seropositive. CDR3 sequence (DNA): TGTGCCAGCTCACCATTTCCGGGGAGGAACACTGAAGCTTTCTTT. It specifies CASSPFPGRNTEAFF.